These 30 T cell receptor beta chains originate from one sample sequenced in a study of shared clonotypes between healthy human individuals. TCRdb keeps only in-frame clones here, not all; method: immunoSEQ multiplex PCR. The table lists around 700,000 clones, about 74% of them singletons, with 1.5% to 2% in the top ten. Sequencing was done on a sample of memory CD4+ T cells sorted from blood. Subset of the sample: CD45RA-negative fraction. These receptors were taken from a woman in her 30s in good health.

This chain joins TRBV11-2 and TRBJ2-7; tentative D call: TRBD1 (6 bases). The V gene lost 4 bases and the J gene lost 5 bases, with 15 bases spanning the gap. This CDR3 spans 14 amino acids. The V gene's germline CDR1 is SGHAT and CDR2 FQNNGV. Here the CDR3 DNA reads TGTGCCAGCAGCTCGTTTGGACAGACACACGAGCAGTACTTC. It specifies CASSSFGQTHEQYF.

The V gene is TRBV7-2, the J gene TRBJ2-7, with a weak D call TRBD1 (6 bases). Germline values: CDR1 SGHTA, CDR2 FQGNSA. The CDR3 runs to 15 residues. The V and J ends lost 0 bases and 3 bases respectively, with 12 bases between them. CDR3 amino acids: CASSLARGFDYEQYF. DNA of the CDR3: TGTGCCAGCAGCTTAGCCAGGGGTTTTGACTACGAGCAGTACTTC.

V usage is TRBV30 and J usage is TRBJ2-1; no firm D call. The CDR3 runs to 14 residues. V was trimmed by 4 bases and J by 6 bases, leaving 16 bases between them. Germline V CDR1 and CDR2: GTSNPN, SVGIG (reference sequence). The CDR3 reads CAWKKGSLPNEQFF. CDR3 nucleotide sequence: TGTGCCTGGAAGAAGGGATCGCTTCCCAATGAGCAGTTCTTC.

The chain joins TRBV7-2 to TRBJ2-1; D not resolved. Trimming shortened V by 0 bases and J by 8 bases, and 14 bases separated the two germline ends. The CDR3 is 15 residues long. CDR1 and CDR2 from the germline V gene are SGHTA and FQGNSA. The CDR3 reads CASSLAQTKADEQFF. In nucleotides, the CDR3 is TGTGCCAGCAGCTTAGCCCAGACCAAGGCAGATGAGCAGTTCTTC. The full variable domain, its missing parts supplied by reference TRBV7-2 and TRBJ2-1, is GAGVSQSPSNKVTEKGKDVELRCDPISGHTALYWYRQSLGQGLEFLIYFQGNSAPDKSGLPSDRFSAERTGGSVSTLTIQRTQQEDSAVYLCASSLAQTKADEQFFGPGTRLTVL.

Here the CDR3 DNA reads TGTGCCAGCAGCTCCCCGGGGGGTGATGAAAAACTGTTTTTT. Protein sequence: CASSSPGGDEKLFF. The rearrangement joins TRBV7-9 to TRBJ1-4; tentatively, D is TRBD1 (5 bases). Trimming left V 4 bases short and J 6 bases short, with 12 bases between. The CDR3 sequence is 14 residues long. Germline V lookup: CDR1 SEHNR, CDR2 FQNEAQ (reference sequence).

The chain recombines TRBV10-2 with TRBJ2-1, with 12 nucleotides matching TRBD2. Trimming removed 6 bases from V and 7 bases from J; junction bases left unmatched: 10. CDR3 length equals 16 residues. CDR1 is WSHSY and CDR2 is SAAADI in the germline V gene. The CDR3 nucleotides read TGCGCCAGCAGGAAGATGACTAGCGGGGGTCTAAATGAGCAGTTCTTC. This encodes CASRKMTSGGLNEQFF.

The chain joins TRBV30 to TRBJ1-3; the D gene is possibly TRBD1 (5 bases). The germline V and J ends were trimmed by 0 bases and 4 bases, with 13 bases remaining between them. Germline values: CDR1 GTSNPN, CDR2 SVGIG (reference sequence). This CDR3 is 15 amino acids long. For the CDR3, the DNA is TGTGCCTGGAGTGTATCCAGGGTCGGGGGAAACACCATATATTTT. Amino acid sequence: CAWSVSRVGGNTIYF.

The V gene is TRBV28, the J gene TRBJ2-6; 9 bases fit TRBD1. Per the germline V gene, CDR1 is MDHEN and CDR2 is SYDVKM. V lost 5 bases to trimming and J lost 2 bases; unmatched junction nucleotides: 10. The CDR3 runs 18 residues. CDR3 residues: CASSEPGQGLAGANVLTF. In nucleotides, the CDR3 is TGTGCCAGCAGTGAACCGGGACAGGGCCTCGCTGGGGCCAACGTCCTGACTTTC.

V gene TRBV19 combines with J gene TRBJ1-2; D possibly corresponds to TRBD1 (6 bases). This CDR3 is 15 amino acids long. V was trimmed by 9 bases and J by 4 bases, leaving 21 bases between them. Germline V gene lookup returns CDR1 LNHDA and CDR2 SQIVND (reference sequence). As DNA, the CDR3 is TGTGCCAGCGAAGTACAGGGAGGACTCTCCTATGGCTACACCTTC. Translated: CASEVQGGLSYGYTF.

This chain uses TRBV11-2 with TRBJ2-2; D is possibly TRBD2 (6 bases). Germline loops: CDR1 SGHAT, CDR2 FQNNGV. V was clipped by 2 bases and J by 6 bases, with 16 bases between them. CDR3 length: 16 residues. The DNA of the CDR3 is TGTGCCAGCAGCTTATGGGTGACTAGGATTTCCGGGGAGCTGTTTTTT. Its translation: CASSLWVTRISGELFF.

V gene TRBV30 combines with J gene TRBJ1-2; D remains ambiguous. Trimming pared 3 bases from V and 5 bases from J, leaving 7 bases between. The CDR3 contains 11 residues. Germline assignment: CDR1 GTSNPN and CDR2 SVGIG (reference sequence). CDR3 DNA sequence: TGTGCCTGGAGCGCCACGTATGGCTACACCTTC. Translated, it gives CAWSATYGYTF. The full variable domain, with the rest looked up from reference TRBV30 and TRBJ1-2, is SQTIHQWPATLVQPVGSPLSLECTVEGTSNPNLYWYRQAAGRGLQLLFYSVGIGQISSEVPQNLSASRPQDRQFILSSKKLLLSDSGFYLCAWSATYGYTFGSGTRLTVV.

This clone was observed a handful of times. The rearrangement joins TRBV4-1 to TRBJ2-1; tentative D call: TRBD2 (6 bases). Germline V lookup: CDR1 MGHRA, CDR2 YSYEKL. The CDR3 runs to 15 residues. With 3 bases removed from V and 6 bases from J, the gap between germline ends came to 15 bases. CDR3 sequence (DNA): TGCGCCAGCAGCCAGCCGGGGGTCCCCCCCAATGAGCAGTTCTTC. This sequence encodes CASSQPGVPPNEQFF.

The V call is TRBV10-2, the J call TRBJ1-4; D is possibly TRBD1 (5 bases). V lost 5 bases, J lost 4 bases, and 20 bases lay in between. CDR1 WSHSY and CDR2 SAAADI come from the germline V gene. This CDR3 region has 17 residues. CDR3 sequence (DNA): TGCGCCAGCAGTATTACTTATACCGGGAGGGGTAATGAAAAACTGTTTTTT. Its protein is CASSITYTGRGNEKLFF.

The V call is TRBV6-5, the J call TRBJ1-2; TRBD1 matches 8 bases. CDR1 and CDR2 from the germline V gene are MNHEY and SVGAGI. Trimming at V came to 6 bases and at J to 8 bases, leaving 8 bases not matched to a gene. This CDR3 has 13 residues. CDR3 amino acids: CASSQDRGWGYTF. The DNA of the CDR3 is TGTGCCAGCAGCCAAGACAGGGGATGGGGCTACACCTTC.

The genes are TRBV4-2 and TRBJ1-2, with D unclear. The CDR3 has 13 amino acids. V shed 4 bases and J shed 3 bases, with 9 bases lying between them. Per the germline V gene, CDR1 is LGHNA and CDR2 is YNFKEQ. CDR3: CASSRARDYGYTF. CDR3 sequence (DNA): TGTGCCAGCAGCCGAGCACGGGACTATGGCTACACCTTC.

The CDR3 bases are TGTGCCAGTACTAAGGACAGGAGGGACGAAGCTTTCTTT. Translation gives CASTKDRRDEAFF. This chain connects TRBV19 to TRBJ1-1; 7 bases line up with TRBD1. With V trimmed by 7 bases and J by 8 bases, 10 bases remained unmatched. The CDR3 runs to 13 residues. In germline, CDR1 is LNHDA, CDR2 SQIVND (reference sequence). Full variable domain (outside the CDR3, taken from reference TRBV19 and TRBJ1-1): DGGITQSPKYLFRKEGQNVTLSCEQNLNHDAMYWYRQDPGQGLRLIYYSQIVNDFQKGDIAEGYSVSREKKESFPLTVTSAQKNPTAFYLCASTKDRRDEAFFGQGTRLTVV.

The rearrangement links TRBV9 to TRBJ2-2, with a possible D match to TRBD1 (6 bases). V was clipped by 3 bases and J by 3 bases, with 15 bases between them. The germline V gene encodes CDR1 SGDLS and CDR2 YYNGEE. The CDR3 totals 16 residues. The chain's CDR3 is CASSEAGQLHTGELFF. For the CDR3, the DNA is TGTGCCAGCAGCGAGGCCGGACAGCTCCACACCGGGGAGCTGTTTTTT.

The chain combines TRBV7-9 with TRBJ2-2; 7 nucleotides match TRBD1. CDR1 and CDR2 from the germline V gene are SEHNR and FQNEAQ (reference sequence). This CDR3 region has 15 residues. V was pared by 4 bases and J by 3 bases, with 5 bases of the junction left unmatched. The CDR3 here is CASSSGTVDTGELFF. In DNA form, the CDR3 reads TGTGCCAGCAGCTCCGGGACAGTCGACACCGGGGAGCTGTTTTTT.

The genes are TRBV5-1 and TRBJ2-5, with 11 bases identical to TRBD2. With 4 bases clipped from V and 4 bases from J, the junction kept 3 bases outside the gene matches. The CDR3 extends over 14 amino acids. CDR1 is SGHRS and CDR2 is YFSETQ in the germline V gene. The CDR3 sequence: CASSTGTSGETQYF. As DNA, the CDR3 is TGCGCCAGCAGCACCGGGACTAGCGGAGAGACCCAGTACTTC.

This clone was seen a handful of times. CDR3 protein: CASSFGEVRETQYF. The CDR3 nucleotides are TGTGCCAGCAGTTTCGGCGAGGTGCGGGAGACCCAGTACTTC. The chain has TRBV28 and TRBJ2-5; unclear D gene. The CDR3 runs to 14 residues. Germline values: CDR1 MDHEN, CDR2 SYDVKM. V was trimmed by 3 bases and J by 5 bases, leaving 13 bases between them.

DNA of the CDR3: TGTGCCAGCAGTGCGGGACAGAGCACAAGGGAGCAGTACTTC. It translates to CASSAGQSTREQYF. This chain uses TRBV28 with TRBJ2-7, with a possible D match to TRBD1 (7 bases). Per the germline V gene, CDR1 is MDHEN and CDR2 is SYDVKM. The length of the CDR3 is 14 residues. V lost 5 bases, J lost 7 bases, and 18 bases lay in between.

The rearrangement joins TRBV5-8 to TRBJ2-6; the D is unclear. CDR1 and CDR2 from the germline V gene are SGHTS and YDEGEE. V shed 0 bases and J shed 4 bases, with 8 bases lying between them. The CDR3 is 15 amino acids. The CDR3 nucleotides are TGTGCCAGCAGCTTGGACCGGAAGGGGGCCAACGTCCTGACTTTC. Residues: CASSLDRKGANVLTF.

The chain uses TRBV18 and TRBJ1-4, with 7 bases matching TRBD1. After removal of 1 base from V and 7 bases from J, the junction contained 3 bases not matched to a gene. CDR1 is KGHSH, CDR2 LQKENI, per germline. The CDR3 length is 14 residues. The DNA of the CDR3 is TGTGCCAGCTCACCACAGGGGGCAGGTGAAAAACTGTTTTTT. Its translation: CASSPQGAGEKLFF.

This clone was seen only once. The J gene is TRBJ2-5, the V gene TRBV21-1; TRBD1 is the table's D call, not checked against the DNA. TRBV21-1 is a pseudogene locus. This CDR3 spans 14 amino acids. For the CDR3, the DNA is TGTGCCAGCAGCAATAACAGGGGGAAAGAGACCCAGTACTTC. Translation: CASSNNRGKETQYF.

This clone was observed a handful of times. The chain has TRBV28 and TRBJ2-3; 9 bases match TRBD2. The V gene end was trimmed by 3 bases and the J gene end by 1 base; junction bases not matched to a gene: 5. This CDR3 spans 16 amino acids. Germline values: CDR1 MDHEN, CDR2 SYDVKM. The CDR3 nucleotides are TGTGCCAGCAGTTTCCTAGCGGGAAGAGGCACAGATACGCAGTATTTT. As protein: CASSFLAGRGTDTQYF.

This clone was counted ten times or more. This chain connects TRBV5-6 to TRBJ1-1, with D tentatively TRBD1 (5 bases). Trimming removed 0 bases at V and 0 bases at J, with 12 bases between. The germline gives CDR1 SGHDT, CDR2 YYEEEE. There are 16 residues in the CDR3. CDR3 sequence: CASSLGNPGMNTEAFF. In DNA, the CDR3 is TGTGCCAGCAGCTTGGGAAACCCAGGGATGAACACTGAAGCTTTCTTT. Full variable domain (missing parts from reference TRBV5-6 and TRBJ1-1): DAGVTQSPTHLIKTRGQQVTLRCSPKSGHDTVSWYQQALGQGPQFIFQYYEEEERQRGNFPDRFSGHQFPNYSSELNVNALLLGDSALYLCASSLGNPGMNTEAFFGQGTRLTVV.

The chain couples TRBV11-2 to TRBJ2-3; 9 bases match TRBD2. The CDR3 is 15 residues long. The V and J ends lost 6 bases and 11 bases, in that order; junction bases with no gene match: 15. CDR1 is SGHAT and CDR2 is FQNNGV in the germline V gene. CDR3 sequence: CASSPGGVSGRGQYF. DNA of the CDR3: TGTGCCAGCAGTCCCGGAGGCGTTAGCGGGAGAGGGCAGTATTTT.

The chain recombines TRBV7-8 with TRBJ1-1; tentatively, D is TRBD1 (5 bases). V was cut by 3 bases and J by 3 bases, with 11 bases left in between. This CDR3 has 14 amino acids. The germline V gene has CDR1 SGHVS and CDR2 FQNEAQ. CDR3 in amino acids: CASSFRVGDTEAFF. As DNA, the CDR3 is TGTGCCAGCAGCTTTCGGGTAGGGGACACTGAAGCTTTCTTT. Full variable domain (missing parts from reference TRBV7-8 and TRBJ1-1): GAGVSQSPRYKVAKRGQDVALRCDPISGHVSLFWYQQALGQGPEFLTYFQNEAQLDKSGLPSDRFFAERPEGSVSTLKIQRTQQEDSAVYLCASSFRVGDTEAFFGQGTRLTVV.

The chain recombines TRBV6-6 with TRBJ2-7, with 9 nucleotides matching TRBD1. The germline CDR1 and CDR2 sequences are MNHNY and SVGAGI (reference sequence). The junction had 9 bases not matched to a gene; V was cut back by 0 bases and J by 9 bases. The CDR3 totals 15 residues. This CDR3 reads CASSYSRDREVGQYF. The CDR3 DNA reads as TGTGCCAGCAGTTACTCCCGGGACAGGGAAGTCGGGCAGTACTTC.

The gene calls are TRBV19 and TRBJ2-1; the D is unclear. V lost 3 bases to trimming and J lost 1 base, with 7 bases between them. CDR1 is LNHDA and CDR2 is SQIVND in the germline V gene (reference sequence). The length of the CDR3 is 14 residues. The CDR3: CASSMRQSYNEQFF. For the CDR3, the DNA is TGTGCCAGTAGTATGCGGCAGTCCTACAATGAGCAGTTCTTC.